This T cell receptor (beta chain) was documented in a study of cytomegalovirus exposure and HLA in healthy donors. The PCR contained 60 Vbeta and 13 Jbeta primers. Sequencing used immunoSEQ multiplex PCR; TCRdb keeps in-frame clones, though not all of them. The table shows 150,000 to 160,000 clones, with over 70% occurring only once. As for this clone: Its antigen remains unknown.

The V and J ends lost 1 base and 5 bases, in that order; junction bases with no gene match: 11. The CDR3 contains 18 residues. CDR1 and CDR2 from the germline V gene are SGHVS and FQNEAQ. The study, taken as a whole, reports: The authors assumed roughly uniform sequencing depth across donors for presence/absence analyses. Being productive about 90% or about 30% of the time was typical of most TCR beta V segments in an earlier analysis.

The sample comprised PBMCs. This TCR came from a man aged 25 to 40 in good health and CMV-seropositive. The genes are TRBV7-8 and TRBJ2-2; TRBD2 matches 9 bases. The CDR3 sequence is CASSLEPIGLAWTGELFF. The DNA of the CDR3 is TGTGCCAGCAGCTTAGAACCTATTGGACTAGCGTGGACCGGGGAGCTGTTTTTT.